These 11 T cell receptor beta chains were all obtained from the same sample, sequenced in a study of shared clonotypes between healthy human individuals (dated by TCRdb to the early 2020s). Receptor amplification or capture employed the immunoSEQ multiplex PCR assay. TCRdb limited this immuneACCESS table to in-frame rearrangements with V and J called. A share of clones is missing; checked studies link under half to unresolved V genes, and the rest is unexplained. The table for this sample lists about 1.1 million clones; 70% to 80% of them were counted only once. The ten largest clones add up to 0.85% to 1% of the sample. Sequenced input: memory CD4+ T cells from PBMCs. The cell subset or site tag for this specimen amounts to: CD45RA-negative fraction. The receptors were sampled from a man in his late teens or twenties in good health. Some clones in this sample may be carry-over from other donors' samples.

The CDR3 loop reads CASSETPEETQYF. In nucleotides, the CDR3 is TGTGCCAGCAGCGAGACCCCTGAGGAGACCCAGTACTTC. The chain uses TRBV25-1 and TRBJ2-5, with D hard to call. V was clipped by 6 bases and J by 5 bases, with 13 bases between them. Germline values: CDR1 MGHDK, CDR2 SYGVNS. The CDR3 spans 13 residues.

In its sample, this clone was seen a few times. CDR3 region: CASSLAPPDTQYF. As DNA, the CDR3 is TGTGCCAGCAGTTTAGCCCCCCCAGATACGCAGTATTTT. The chain carries TRBV27 and TRBJ2-3; D is ambiguous. V shed 2 bases and J shed 4 bases, with 7 bases lying between them. Germline V lookup: CDR1 MNHEY, CDR2 SMNVEV (reference sequence). The CDR3 is 13 amino acids.

Points on this clone: The sample has other DNA sequences that encode this CDR3 too. The chain employs TRBV5-4 and TRBJ2-7, with 12 bases fitting TRBD2. Trimming at V came to 0 bases and at J to 5 bases, leaving 0 bases not matched to a gene. The CDR3 is made up of 14 amino acids. CDR1 is SGHNT and CDR2 is YYREEE in the germline V gene (reference sequence). CDR3 DNA: TGTGCCAGCAGCTTGGGACTAGCGGGAGACGAGCAGTACTTC. It specifies CASSLGLAGDEQYF.

The chain links TRBV28 to TRBJ1-1, with TRBD1 as a possible D gene (5 bases). The CDR3 spans 15 residues. Germline assignment: CDR1 MDHEN and CDR2 SYDVKM. V was cut by 8 bases and J by 0 bases, with 16 bases left in between. The CDR3 DNA is TGTGCCAGCGGCGGCGGCAGAGGGGTGAACACTGAAGCTTTCTTT. Amino acid sequence: CASGGGRGVNTEAFF.

The V and J genes are TRBV30 and TRBJ2-6, with D possibly being TRBD1 (6 bases). This CDR3 has 16 residues. The V gene lost 2 bases and the J gene lost 0 bases, with 11 bases spanning the gap. The V gene's germline CDR1 is GTSNPN and CDR2 SVGIG (reference sequence). CDR3 bases: TGTGCCTGGAGTAGTTTCAGGGGCTCTGGGGCCAACGTCCTGACTTTC. This sequence encodes CAWSSFRGSGANVLTF.

The chain carries TRBV6-1 and TRBJ2-3; D unresolved. The CDR3 has 14 residues. Trimming took off 6 bases at V and 1 base at J, with 11 bases between the two ends. Germline CDR1 is MNHNS and CDR2 is SASEGT. In DNA, the CDR3 is TGTGCCAGCAGGGACGGAACAGGCACAGATACGCAGTATTTT. Protein product: CASRDGTGTDTQYF.

The chain couples TRBV28 to TRBJ1-2, with D maybe TRBD1 (5 bases). The CDR3 consists of 15 residues. Between the trimmed V and J ends, which lost 1 base and 8 bases, there was a span of 17 bases. Germline CDR1 MDHEN, CDR2 SYDVKM. The CDR3 protein is CASSLLEGTVGGYTF. The DNA for the CDR3 is TGTGCCAGCAGTTTATTGGAGGGGACCGTGGGGGGCTACACCTTC.

The V and J genes are TRBV5-8 and TRBJ1-2; D gene uncertain. The germline V and J ends were trimmed by 0 bases and 4 bases, with 10 bases remaining between them. The CDR3 covers 14 residues. Germline CDR1 reads SGHTS; CDR2 reads YDEGEE. The CDR3 loop reads CASSLVTDFYGYTF. The CDR3 bases are TGTGCCAGCAGCTTGGTGACTGATTTCTATGGCTACACCTTC.

This clone showed up just once. This chain uses TRBV5-6 with TRBJ1-1; 8 bases map to TRBD1. From germline, CDR1 is SGHDT and CDR2 YYEEEE. The CDR3 loop spans 14 amino acids. V lost 4 bases to trimming and J lost 4 bases; unmatched junction nucleotides: 6. CDR3 residues: CASSPPQGATEAFF. The CDR3 nucleotides read TGTGCCAGCAGCCCCCCTCAGGGGGCCACTGAAGCTTTCTTT.

J is TRBJ2-7 and V is TRBV7-2; 8 bases are a match to TRBD1. There are 14 residues in the CDR3. The germline gives CDR1 SGHTA, CDR2 FQGNSA. Germline trimming cut 4 bases from V and 5 bases from J; bases unmatched to any gene: 7. This CDR3 is CASSSAGGYHEQYF. DNA of the CDR3: TGTGCCAGCAGCTCCGCAGGGGGCTACCACGAGCAGTACTTC. Based on the CDR3 plus reference TRBV7-2 and TRBJ2-7, the full variable domain is GAGVSQSPSNKVTEKGKDVELRCDPISGHTALYWYRQSLGQGLEFLIYFQGNSAPDKSGLPSDRFSAERTGGSVSTLTIQRTQQEDSAVYLCASSSAGGYHEQYFGPGTRLTVT.

The chain uses TRBV5-1 and TRBJ2-7, with 7 bases aligning to TRBD2. The CDR3 covers 11 residues. V was pared by 3 bases and J by 6 bases, with 0 bases of the junction left unmatched. Germline V CDR1 and CDR2: SGHRS, YFSETQ. The chain's CDR3 is CASSWGGEQYF. CDR3 in DNA: TGCGCCAGCAGCTGGGGGGGCGAGCAGTACTTC.